Here is one TCR beta chain with its context. Its antigen is as yet unknown. The CDR3 length is 17 residues. CDR1 MNHEY and CDR2 SMNVEV come from the germline V gene (reference sequence). The V and J ends lost 3 bases and 4 bases respectively, with 22 bases between them. Primed by a sample-barcoded 5' primer and a J-beta primer mix, a second PCR proceeded for roughly 7 to 12 cycles. Tagging of each cDNA molecule was performed by a template-switch adaptor with 12 random nucleotides. Each CDR3 protein gets one entry after TCRdb re-called the 5' RACE reads with MiXCR. Of 1.4 million or so distinct CDR3 sequences listed, about 42% are singletons. The entry originates in a study of blood T cells in healthy people across ages. Whole-study findings and limits: Roughly linear age-related decline in beta diversity appeared, significant by age approximately 40.

Total RNA extraction produced at least 5.5 micrograms (per sample) for the study. The specimen sequenced was blood. This TCR came from a woman in her late teens or twenties in good health. V and J are TRBV27 and TRBJ2-7; D tentatively reads TRBD1 or TRBD2 (6 bases each). The CDR3: CASSLSRGGRGLYEQYF. In nucleotides, the CDR3 is TGTGCCAGCAGTTTGTCGCGTGGGGGGCGCGGATTGTACGAGCAGTACTTC.